The rows below give T cell receptor beta chains drawn from one sample of a study of T cells in Graves' hyperthyroidism and ophthalmopathy. TCRdb analysed the multiplex PCR reads with MiXCR anew, one entry per CDR3 protein. The table has some 800,000 distinct CDR3 sequences, around 38% seen once; the top ten hold roughly 8.3%. Material: blood. The receptors come from a young man with Graves' hyperthyroidism. Each CDR3 is given without its conserved first and last residue.

V gene: TRBV7-8; J gene: TRBJ2-5; CDR3 protein: ASSPLASGGKTQY
V gene: TRBV27; J gene: TRBJ1-5; CDR3 protein: ASSLNSGDQPQH
V gene: TRBV2; J gene: TRBJ1-1; CDR3 protein: ASSPGSVDEAF
V gene: TRBV2; J gene: TRBJ2-2; CDR3 protein: ASSGTGDREGSGELF
V gene: TRBV7-2; J gene: TRBJ1-5; CDR3 protein: ASSLESDQPQH
V gene: TRBV29-1; J gene: TRBJ2-7; CDR3 protein: SAETGAYEQY
V gene: TRBV6-1; J gene: TRBJ1-5; CDR3 protein: ASRLQGNQPQR
V gene: TRBV10-3; J gene: TRBJ2-7; CDR3 protein: AITSGTRTSYEQY
V gene: TRBV4-3; J gene: TRBJ1-5; CDR3 protein: ASSLGVGKQPQH
V gene: TRBV14; J gene: TRBJ2-7; CDR3 protein: ASSQARQGREQY
V gene: TRBV25-1; J gene: TRBJ2-5; CDR3 protein: ASSSAGTSNEAQY
V gene: TRBV10-1; J gene: TRBJ2-5; CDR3 protein: ASSPPLGETQY
V gene: TRBV13; J gene: TRBJ2-7; CDR3 protein: ASSPKLADEQY
V gene: TRBV7-9; J gene: TRBJ2-5; CDR3 protein: ASSLASLGEGETQY
V gene: TRBV7-9; J gene: TRBJ1-2; CDR3 protein: ASSLEGTGAERYT
V gene: TRBV29-1; J gene: TRBJ1-1; CDR3 protein: SAAGTGNTEAF
V gene: TRBV12-3/TRBV12-4; J gene: TRBJ1-6; CDR3 protein: ASSPIYNSPLH
V gene: TRBV6-1; J gene: TRBJ2-5; CDR3 protein: ATGLVPQY
V gene: TRBV29-1; J gene: TRBJ1-2; CDR3 protein: SAESDYGYT
V gene: TRBV9; J gene: TRBJ1-3; CDR3 protein: ASSAGQTSGNTIY
V gene: TRBV25-1; J gene: TRBJ1-2; CDR3 protein: ARVAAYGYT
V gene: TRBV4-1; J gene: TRBJ2-7; CDR3 protein: ASSPGMSYEQY
V gene: TRBV10-3; J gene: TRBJ1-1; CDR3 protein: ASEGFSGLKGNTEAF
V gene: TRBV11-2; J gene: TRBJ2-7; CDR3 protein: ASRGQFYEQY
V gene: TRBV5-1; J gene: TRBJ2-7; CDR3 protein: ASSLEGGNIGGYEQY
V gene: TRBV24-1; J gene: TRBJ2-7; CDR3 protein: ASSHWTVGYEQY
V gene: TRBV7-9; J gene: TRBJ1-3; CDR3 protein: ASSPLANTIY
V gene: TRBV9; J gene: TRBJ2-7; CDR3 protein: ASSPFPAGYNEQY
V gene: TRBV24-1; J gene: TRBJ2-2; CDR3 protein: ASSYRAGELF
V gene: TRBV20-1; J gene: TRBJ1-5; CDR3 protein: SAAGGSNQPQH
V gene: TRBV2; J gene: TRBJ2-7; CDR3 protein: ASSRQGYEQY
V gene: TRBV9; J gene: TRBJ2-7; CDR3 protein: ASSVQGQEHDEQY
V gene: TRBV5-1; J gene: TRBJ1-3; CDR3 protein: ASSPSGQGVGNTIY
V gene: TRBV10-3; J gene: TRBJ1-4; CDR3 protein: AISEPGSTNEKLF
V gene: TRBV7-2; J gene: TRBJ2-2; CDR3 protein: ASSLDGGSGWELF
V gene: TRBV12-3/TRBV12-4; J gene: TRBJ1-1; CDR3 protein: ASSPPGQEAF
V gene: TRBV7-8; J gene: TRBJ2-7; CDR3 protein: ASSFPWGGTYEQY
V gene: TRBV10-3; J gene: TRBJ2-2; CDR3 protein: ASSDSGENTGELF
V gene: TRBV2; J gene: TRBJ2-2; CDR3 protein: ASSEGLSSGELF
V gene: TRBV5-1; J gene: TRBJ2-5; CDR3 protein: ASSPPWGRDTGELY
V gene: TRBV6-5; J gene: TRBJ1-2; CDR3 protein: ASSERYRGGYT